This entry describes one TCR beta chain. Its specificity is unknown. The data are from a study of T cell responses to AZD1222 COVID-19 vaccine. The V gene's germline CDR1 is SQVTM and CDR2 ANQGSEA. The CDR3 extends over 12 amino acids. Trimming cost V 1 base and J 6 bases, with 9 bases left between them. Second doses were pooled across both intervals (about 4 or about 12 weeks). Produced via immunoSEQ multiplex PCR; TCRdb's table is partial and in-frame only. The sample gives some 150,000 clones, roughly 90% of which show up once; approximately 3.6% is in the top ten. Study-level points and caveats: Possibly, clonal diversity was underestimated; donors were largely white British and included more females. Only a handful of people who got AZD1222 tested seropositive at baseline. Reportedly, nearly half the spike-specific TCRs target unmutated variant regions.

The chain joins TRBV29-1 to TRBJ1-2; the D is unclear. The sequence was collected from an adult who received the AZD1222 COVID-19 vaccine. The source was peripheral blood, collected 28 days after the second AZD1222 dose. The CDR3 region is CSVEVRWDGYTF. The CDR3 DNA is TGCAGCGTTGAAGTTCGGTGGGATGGCTACACCTTC.